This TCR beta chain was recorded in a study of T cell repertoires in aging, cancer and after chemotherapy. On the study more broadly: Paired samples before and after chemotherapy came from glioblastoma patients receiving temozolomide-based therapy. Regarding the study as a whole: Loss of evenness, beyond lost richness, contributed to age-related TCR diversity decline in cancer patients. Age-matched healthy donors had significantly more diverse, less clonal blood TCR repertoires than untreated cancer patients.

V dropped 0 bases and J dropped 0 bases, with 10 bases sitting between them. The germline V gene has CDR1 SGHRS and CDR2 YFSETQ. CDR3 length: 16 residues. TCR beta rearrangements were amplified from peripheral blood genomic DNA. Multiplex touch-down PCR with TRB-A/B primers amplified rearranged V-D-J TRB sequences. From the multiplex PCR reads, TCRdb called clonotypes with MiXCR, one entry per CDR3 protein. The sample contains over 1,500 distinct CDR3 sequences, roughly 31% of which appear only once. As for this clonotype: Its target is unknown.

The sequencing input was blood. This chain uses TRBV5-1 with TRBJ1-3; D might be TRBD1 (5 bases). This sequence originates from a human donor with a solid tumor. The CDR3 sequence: CASSLDAGTSGNTIYF. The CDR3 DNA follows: TGCGCCAGCAGCTTGGATGCAGGGACCTCTGGAAACACCATATATTTT.